This T cell receptor beta chain is from a study of shared clonotypes between healthy human individuals. Background on the study: Used for every donor were three CD4 naive, three CD4 memory, two CD8 naive and one CD8 memory plate.

Study findings and constraints: Shared clonotypes: about 5% naive CD4, about 3.3% naive CD8, less than 2.5% memory CD4, more than 0.3% memory CD8.

The germline V gene has CDR1 KGHSH and CDR2 LQKENI. The CDR3 extends over 13 amino acids. Trimming left V 0 bases short and J 3 bases short, with 5 bases between. Worth noting for this clone: Its antigen is undetermined.

Sequencing was performed with immunoSEQ multiplex PCR; in TCRdb, only in-frame clones are kept and a portion is missing. The sample lists approximately 720,000 clones; 55% to 75% were seen once. This clonotype was obtained from a woman aged 25 to 39 in good health. The V and J genes are TRBV18 and TRBJ1-1, with D uncertain. The sample comprised memory CD4+ T cells sorted from blood. Subset indicated: CD45RA-negative fraction. The CDR3 DNA reads as TGTGCCAGCTCACCACCGGGCTACACTGAAGCTTTCTTT. Its protein is CASSPPGYTEAFF.